Listed below are T cell receptor beta chains from one sample, sequenced in a study of PD-1 blockade in classical Hodgkin lymphoma. Sequencing used immunoSEQ multiplex PCR; TCRdb keeps in-frame clones, though not all of them. The table shows around 70,000 clones, with 71% occurring only once. The source material was peripheral blood mononuclear cells (PBMCs), sampled before the second cycle of nivolumab. These receptors originate from a human donor with classical Hodgkin lymphoma. CDR3s include the opening cysteine and the closing phenylalanine or tryptophan. A D gene is named only where the DNA matches it firmly. Clone sizes are given selectively: once, few, many, or a class where the clone is expanded.

size: few
J: TRBJ1-1
V: TRBV11-3
D: .
length: 16
DNA: TGTGCCAGCAGCTTAGGAGGTTATCGGGTGAACACTGAAGCTTTCTTT
CDR3: CASSLGGYRVNTEAFF

size: .
J: TRBJ2-1
V: TRBV7-6
D: TRBD2
length: 17
DNA: TGTGCCAGCAGCTTAGGGGCCGGGACTAGCGGGTACAATGAGCAGTTCTTC
CDR3: CASSLGAGTSGYNEQFF

size: once
J: TRBJ2-7
V: TRBV7-9
D: .
length: 14
DNA: TGTGCCAGCAGCTTTCCTCGGGGGCCCTACGAGCAGTACTTC
CDR3: CASSFPRGPYEQYF

size: .
J: TRBJ1-5
V: TRBV21-1
D: .
length: 16
DNA: TGTGCCAGCAGCAACAGGGTGGGACAGGGTCGTCAGCCCCAGCATTTT
CDR3: CASSNRVGQGRQPQHF

size: once
J: TRBJ1-1
V: TRBV5-1
D: .
length: 16
DNA: TGCGCCAGCAGCTTGGCGGACCCTACCCCGGACACTGAAGCTTTCTTT
CDR3: CASSLADPTPDTEAFF

size: .
J: TRBJ2-1
V: TRBV5-1
D: .
length: 13
DNA: TGCGCCACCAAGGAGCCCCCCTCCAATGAGCAGTTCTTC
CDR3: CATKEPPSNEQFF

size: .
J: TRBJ1-2
V: TRBV28
D: TRBD1
length: 13
DNA: TGTGTTTCTGGACAGGGGATTAACTATGGCTACACCTTC
CDR3: CVSGQGINYGYTF

size: .
J: TRBJ2-7
V: TRBV19
D: TRBD2
length: 14
DNA: TGTGCCAGTAGTATGACTAGCGGGCTCTACGAGCAGTACTTC
CDR3: CASSMTSGLYEQYF

size: .
J: TRBJ2-1
V: TRBV30
D: .
length: 9
DNA: TGTGCCTGGAGTGTCGAGCAGTTCTTC
CDR3: CAWSVEQFF

size: .
J: TRBJ1-1
V: TRBV7-9
D: .
length: 17
DNA: TGTGCCAGCAGCTCCTTTAATTCCGGGGGCTTGAACACTGAAGCTTTCTTT
CDR3: CASSSFNSGGLNTEAFF

size: few
J: TRBJ1-1
V: TRBV11-3
D: .
length: 13
DNA: TGTGCCAGCAGCTTAGCACCTAACACTGAAGCTTTCTTT
CDR3: CASSLAPNTEAFF

size: .
J: TRBJ2-2
V: TRBV9
D: TRBD2
length: 17
DNA: TGTGCCAGCAGCGAGACTAGCGGGATTCCGGGGACCGGGGAGCTGTTTTTT
CDR3: CASSETSGIPGTGELFF

size: .
J: TRBJ2-5
V: TRBV7-8
D: TRBD1
length: 13
DNA: TGTGCCAGCAGCCCCCAGGGGGTAGAGACCCAGTACTTC
CDR3: CASSPQGVETQYF

size: .
J: TRBJ1-1
V: TRBV28
D: .
length: 15
DNA: TGTGCCAGCAGTTTAGGACAACACATGAACACTGAAGCTTTCTTT
CDR3: CASSLGQHMNTEAFF

size: .
J: TRBJ1-2
V: TRBV18
D: TRBD1
length: 15
DNA: TGTGCCAGCTCACCACTCTCAGGGGGAGGGCGAGGCTACACCTTC
CDR3: CASSPLSGGGRGYTF

size: .
J: TRBJ1-5
V: TRBV5-8
D: .
length: 14
DNA: TGTGCCAGCAGTCTATCACGGAGCAATCAGCCCCAGCATTTT
CDR3: CASSLSRSNQPQHF

size: .
J: TRBJ2-5
V: TRBV28
D: TRBD1
length: 15
DNA: TGTGCCAGCAGTGAAGGACAGGGGGCGCGGAAGACCCAGTACTTC
CDR3: CASSEGQGARKTQYF

size: .
J: TRBJ2-5
V: TRBV9
D: .
length: 15
DNA: TGTGCCAGCAGCGTAGGACTCCCCGGAGGTGGGGAGCAGTACTTC
CDR3: CASSVGLPGGGEQYF

size: few
J: TRBJ2-2
V: TRBV5-4
D: .
length: 15
DNA: TGTGCCAGCAGCCCCGTCCCCTTCGGCGTCGGGGAGCTGTTTTTT
CDR3: CASSPVPFGVGELFF